The rows below give T cell receptor beta chains drawn from one sample of a study of blood T cell repertoires in COVID-19. Profiled with immunoSEQ multiplex PCR; TCRdb holds only in-frame clones, not every one. The table has roughly 180,000 clones, approximately 87% seen once; the top ten hold under 4.5%. Sequenced material: PBMCs or T cells enriched from blood (not recorded which). Receptors were obtained from a woman aged 50 to 65 who had recovered from COVID-19. Each CDR3 is given with its conserved first and last residue. D genes are given only for firm matches. Clone sizes are given selectively: once, few, many, or a class where the clone is expanded.

clone_size	v_call	j_call	d_call	cdr3_nt	cdr3_aa
.	TRBV18	TRBJ1-1	TRBD1	TGTGCCAGCTCATCCGGCAGGGGGATGGGGAACACTGAAGCTTTCTTT	CASSSGRGMGNTEAFF
.	TRBV19	TRBJ2-3	.	TGTGCCACCTCCGGGCCTCCCCGAAACATGGGGGGTACAGATACGCAGTATTTT	CATSGPPRNMGGTDTQYF
.	TRBV5-4	TRBJ1-5	.	TGTGCCAGCAGCTTGAACCCGTCCGGGGATCAGCCCCAGCATTTT	CASSLNPSGDQPQHF
.	TRBV30	TRBJ1-1	TRBD1	TGTGCCTGGACCAGACAGGGAGCCACTGAAGCTTTCTTT	CAWTRQGATEAFF
few	TRBV2	TRBJ1-1	.	TGTGCCACGGGAATGATGGGGGACAATGCAGCTTTCTTT	CATGMMGDNAAFF
.	TRBV2	TRBJ1-5	.	TGTGCCAGCAGGGTGGACTATCAGCCCCAGCATTTT	CASRVDYQPQHF
.	TRBV30	TRBJ1-1	.	TGTGCCCCAGGGATTAGGACTGAAGCTTTCTTT	CAPGIRTEAFF
.	TRBV7-9	TRBJ2-4	.	TGTGCCAGCAGCCCGGGGAATCGGGACATTCAGTACTTC	CASSPGNRDIQYF
.	TRBV2	TRBJ1-3	.	TGTGCCAGCAGTGCTGGGAGTACCTCTGGAAACACCATATATTTT	CASSAGSTSGNTIYF
.	TRBV24-1	TRBJ1-1	.	TGTGCCACCAGTGATGCGGGGGGGCCTCTTGAAGCTTTCTTT	CATSDAGGPLEAFF
.	TRBV5-1	TRBJ2-6	TRBD1	TGCGCCAGCAGCTTGGTTAAAGGGGGCGCTGGGGCCAACGTCCTGACTTTC	CASSLVKGGAGANVLTF
.	TRBV7-6	TRBJ1-2	.	TGTGCCAGCAGCCCCACGCCAGGAAACCCAAACTATGGCTACACCTTC	CASSPTPGNPNYGYTF
.	TRBV28	TRBJ1-1	.	TGTGCCAGCAGAGGGACATGGGAACCTGAAGCTTTCTTT	CASRGTWEPEAFF
.	TRBV7-2	TRBJ1-2	.	TGTGCCAGCAGCTTAACAGGGTATGGCTACACCTTC	CASSLTGYGYTF
.	TRBV6-1	TRBJ1-2	TRBD1	TGTGCCAGCAGTGATAGGGGGACAGACTATGGCTACACCTTC	CASSDRGTDYGYTF
.	TRBV28	TRBJ1-1	.	TGTGCCAGCAGACACGGTACTCGGGGGAGCACTGAAGCTTTCTTT	CASRHGTRGSTEAFF
.	TRBV7-2	TRBJ1-1	TRBD1	TGTGCCAGCAGCTTAGACAGGGGGTGGACTGAAGCTTTCTTT	CASSLDRGWTEAFF
few	TRBV7-2	TRBJ2-5	TRBD2	TGTGCCAGCAGCCCTTACACTAGCGGGAGGGGTGGGACCCAGTACTTC	CASSPYTSGRGGTQYF
.	TRBV30	TRBJ1-3	.	TGTGCCTGGTACGACAGGCGGACCCTCTCTGGAAACACCATATATTTT	CAWYDRRTLSGNTIYF
.	TRBV2	TRBJ1-2	.	TGTGCCAGCGTACCGGTCTACTATGGCTACACCTTC	CASVPVYYGYTF
.	TRBV3-1/TRBV3-2	TRBJ1-1	TRBD1	TGTGCCAGCAGCCACCGGGGACAGATGAACACTGAAGCTTTCTTT	CASSHRGQMNTEAFF
few	TRBV3-1/TRBV3-2	TRBJ1-2	.	TGTGCCAGCAGCCAAGCCGTGAGGACATCTCTCGGAGATGGCTACACCTTC	CASSQAVRTSLGDGYTF